The 20 T cell receptor beta chains given below trace back to one sample, sequenced in a study of blood T cell repertoires in COVID-19. Measured with immunoSEQ multiplex PCR; TCRdb has only the in-frame clones, and not every one. The table has 350,000 or so clones, roughly 89% seen once; the top ten hold approximately 6.2%. Sequenced material: peripheral blood. The receptors here all came from a man aged 18 to 35 with active or convalescent COVID-19.

The chain has TRBV11-2 and TRBJ2-3; D ambiguous. Trimming removed 5 bases at V and 4 bases at J, with 10 bases between. The CDR3 sequence is 13 residues long. Germline CDR1 reads SGHAT; CDR2 reads FQNNGV. CDR3 amino acids: CASSVSLADTQYF. In nucleotides, the CDR3 is TGTGCCAGCAGCGTTTCTCTAGCAGATACGCAGTATTTT.

DNA for the CDR3: TGTGCCACCAGCACGGGGGTGAACACTGAAGCTTTCTTT. Translated: CATSTGVNTEAFF. J is TRBJ1-1 and V is TRBV15, with D perhaps TRBD1 (5 bases). V lost 4 bases, J lost 0 bases, and 6 bases lay in between. The CDR3 covers 13 residues. CDR1 is LNHNV, CDR2 YYDKDF, per germline (reference sequence). Together with reference TRBV15 and TRBJ1-1, the CDR3 gives the full variable domain: DAMVIQNPRYQVTQFGKPVTLSCSQTLNHNVMYWYQQKSSQAPKLLFHYYDKDFNNEADTPDNFQSRRPNTSFCFLDIRSPGLGDTAMYLCATSTGVNTEAFFGQGTRLTVV.

The chain links TRBV6-5 to TRBJ1-5, with D maybe TRBD1 (5 bases). This CDR3 comprises 14 residues. CDR1 and CDR2 (germline): MNHEY, SVGAGI. Trimming took 6 bases from V and 0 from J, leaving 9 bases between them. The DNA for the CDR3 is TGTGCCAGCAGACCAGGGTTTAGCAATCAGCCCCAGCATTTT. Translating gives CASRPGFSNQPQHF.

This rearrangement joins TRBV24-1 to TRBJ1-4; perhaps TRBD1 as D (6 bases). Germline V gene sequence: CDR1 KGHDR, CDR2 SFDVKD. V lost 3 bases to trimming and J lost 8 bases, with 15 bases between them. CDR3 length: 15 residues. The chain's CDR3 is CATSDTSGAREKLFF. The CDR3 region has the DNA TGTGCCACCAGTGATACCTCAGGGGCTCGAGAAAAACTGTTTTTT.

The chain couples TRBV5-1 to TRBJ2-1, with 7 bases lining up with TRBD1. The V segment lost 0 bases and the J segment 5 bases; nucleotides outside the gene matches: 5. This CDR3 is 15 amino acids long. Germline V gives CDR1 SGHRS, CDR2 YFSETQ. CDR3 region: CASSLGGTVDNEQFF. Here the CDR3 DNA reads TGCGCCAGCAGCTTGGGAGGGACAGTAGACAATGAGCAGTTCTTC.

V and J are TRBV7-2 and TRBJ1-2, with D maybe TRBD1 (6 bases). Trimming shortened V by 1 base and J by 8 bases, and 14 bases separated the two germline ends. Germline V CDR1 and CDR2: SGHTA, FQGNSA. The CDR3 loop spans 14 amino acids. In DNA, the CDR3 is TGTGCCAGCAGCTTAGATTTCAGGGGTCCAGGCTACACCTTC. Translating it yields CASSLDFRGPGYTF.

The genes are TRBV11-2 and TRBJ2-2, with TRBD2 matching 7 bases. The CDR3 is 14 amino acids. Germline V CDR1 and CDR2: SGHAT, FQNNGV. With V trimmed by 4 bases and J by 3 bases, 2 bases remained unmatched. As DNA, the CDR3 is TGTGCCAGCAGCTGGACTAGTTACACCGGGGAGCTGTTTTTT. It is translated as CASSWTSYTGELFF. Drawing the rest from reference TRBV11-2 and TRBJ2-2, the complete variable domain is EAGVAQSPRYKIIEKRQSVAFWCNPISGHATLYWYQQILGQGPKLLIQFQNNGVVDDSQLPKDRFSAERLKGVDSTLKIQPAKLEDSAVYLCASSWTSYTGELFFGEGSRLTVL.

V and J are TRBV4-3 and TRBJ1-5; D remains unclear. With 1 base removed from V and 4 bases from J, the gap between germline ends came to 5 bases. This CDR3 is built from 13 residues. Germline V gene lookup returns CDR1 LGHNA and CDR2 YSLEER. CDR3 in DNA: TGCGCCAGCAGCCAAGGGAGTAATCAGCCCCAGCATTTT. It codes for CASSQGSNQPQHF.

The chain has TRBV9 and TRBJ2-2; unclear D gene. Germline V gene sequence: CDR1 SGDLS, CDR2 YYNGEE. The CDR3 has 16 amino acids. V lost 4 bases and J 0 bases, leaving 13 bases between the germline ends. In DNA, the CDR3 is TGTGCCAGCAGCTATTTCGACACGTCGAACACCGGGGAGCTGTTTTTT. Amino acids: CASSYFDTSNTGELFF.

The V and J genes are TRBV15 and TRBJ1-3; D is undetermined. Per germline, CDR1 LNHNV and CDR2 YYDKDF (reference sequence). Deletions cut 3 bases from V and 1 base from J, with 13 bases between. This CDR3 is 16 amino acids long. CDR3 in DNA: TGTGCCACCAGCAGGTCGCGTGGTCCGTCTGGAAACACCATATATTTT. Protein product: CATSRSRGPSGNTIYF. The full variable domain, rest sourced from reference TRBV15 and TRBJ1-3, is DAMVIQNPRYQVTQFGKPVTLSCSQTLNHNVMYWYQQKSSQAPKLLFHYYDKDFNNEADTPDNFQSRRPNTSFCFLDIRSPGLGDTAMYLCATSRSRGPSGNTIYFGEGSWLTVV.

The chain's CDR3 is CASSRGPGTGHSGANVLTF. CDR3 DNA sequence: TGTGCCAGCAGCAGGGGGCCCGGGACAGGGCACTCTGGGGCCAACGTGCTGACTTTC. The V and J genes are TRBV21-1 and TRBJ2-6; TRBD1 reflects the table's D call only, with no check against the DNA. TRBV21-1 is marked as a pseudogene. This CDR3 has 19 amino acids.

V is TRBV7-3 and J is TRBJ1-1; TRBD1 aligns across 9 bases. Germline lookup yields CDR1 SGHTA and CDR2 FQGTGA. The V gene end was trimmed by 1 base and the J gene end by 10 bases; junction bases not matched to a gene: 4. The CDR3 loop spans 13 amino acids. CDR3 protein: CASSLRVTGGAFF. CDR3 bases: TGTGCCAGCAGCTTAAGGGTGACAGGGGGAGCTTTCTTT.

V usage is TRBV2 and J usage is TRBJ1-2; no definite D call. Trimming took off 1 base at V and 4 bases at J, with 10 bases between the two ends. Germline-derived CDR1 and CDR2 are SNHLY and FYNNEI. The CDR3 is made up of 14 amino acids. The DNA of the CDR3 is TGTGCCAGCAGTGAAGGAGAGCTCGGCTATGGCTACACCTTC. Its translation: CASSEGELGYGYTF.

The chain is built from TRBV9 and TRBJ1-5; 7 bases line up with TRBD1. V was pared by 0 bases and J by 4 bases, with 13 bases of the junction left unmatched. The length of the CDR3 is 18 residues. Per germline, CDR1 SGDLS and CDR2 YYNGEE. Here the CDR3 DNA reads TGTGCCAGCAGCGTAGTGAAGGACGGACAGGCCTCAAATCAGCCCCAGCATTTT. Translating gives CASSVVKDGQASNQPQHF. The entire variable domain, with the rest obtained from reference TRBV9 and TRBJ1-5, is as follows: DSGVTQTPKHLITATGQRVTLRCSPRSGDLSVYWYQQSLDQGLQFLIQYYNGEERAKGNILERFSAQQFPDLHSELNLSSLELGDSALYFCASSVVKDGQASNQPQHFGDGTRLSIL.

This rearrangement joins TRBV10-3 to TRBJ2-5, with 9 bases aligning to TRBD2. The V and J ends lost 8 bases and 14 bases, in that order; junction bases with no gene match: 6. This CDR3 contains 10 residues. Per germline, CDR1 ENHRY and CDR2 SYGVKD. CDR3 DNA: TGTGCCATCGGGGCGGGAGGGGGATACTTC. This encodes CAIGAGGGYF.

The chain joins TRBV2 to TRBJ2-5; 7 bases are shared with TRBD1. The J segment lost 5 bases and the V segment lost 6 bases, leaving 9 bases of the junction unmatched. The CDR3 contains 14 residues. Germline CDR1 is SNHLY and CDR2 is FYNNEI. The CDR3, as DNA: TGTGCCAGCAGCCGACGAGGGGGCGGGGAGACCCAGTACTTC. Translating it yields CASSRRGGGETQYF.

The chain links TRBV2 to TRBJ2-3, with 9 bases aligning to TRBD1. Germline V gives CDR1 SNHLY, CDR2 FYNNEI. This CDR3 region has 15 residues. V gave up 7 bases and J gave up 4 bases; unmatched junction bases: 9. CDR3 protein: CASTAGTGSADTQYF. The CDR3 coding sequence is TGTGCCAGCACGGCCGGGACAGGGTCCGCAGATACGCAGTATTTT.

The chain recombines TRBV6-6 with TRBJ1-2; possible D gene TRBD1, 6 bases. Germline V gives CDR1 MNHNY, CDR2 SVGAGI (reference sequence). V lost 4 bases to trimming and J lost 3 bases, with 12 bases between them. The CDR3 runs to 14 residues. This CDR3 is CASSSPDRYYGYTF. The DNA of the CDR3 is TGTGCCAGCAGTTCCCCGGACAGATACTATGGCTACACCTTC.

The chain uses TRBV27 and TRBJ2-2, with D perhaps matching TRBD1 (5 bases). Between the trimmed V and J ends, which lost 5 bases and 6 bases, there was a span of 19 bases. This CDR3 has 16 residues. Germline V gene sequence: CDR1 MNHEY, CDR2 SMNVEV (reference sequence). The chain's CDR3 is CASSSPRTLWAGELFF. The CDR3 DNA sequence: TGTGCCAGCAGTAGTCCCCGGACACTTTGGGCCGGGGAGCTGTTTTTT.

This sequence joins TRBV25-1 and TRBJ2-5, with 8 positions matching TRBD2. CDR3 length equals 12 residues. The germline V gene has CDR1 MGHDK and CDR2 SYGVNS. With 4 bases clipped from V and 5 bases from J, the junction kept 0 bases outside the gene matches. This chain's CDR3 is CASSGLAETQYF. Here the CDR3 DNA reads TGTGCCAGCAGTGGACTAGCGGAGACCCAGTACTTC.